This TCR beta chain was obtained from a study of CD8 T cells in Susac syndrome (dated by TCRdb to about 2019). In terms of the full investigation: The study used repertoire sequencing to test whether antigen drove CD8+ T cell activation and differentiation in Susac syndrome. CD8+ T cell repertoire clonality was compared between 12 healthy donors, around 14 Susac syndrome patients and 15 multiple sclerosis patients. Points the paper makes about the study in general: The study acknowledged that relatively few individuals were included in the TCR sequencing and HLA analysis.

Spanning cysteine to phenylalanine, the CDR3 consists of 18 amino acids. The read is trimmed to its CDR3 DNA, 54 bases read in frame from base 1. Based on the germline V gene, the CDR1 and CDR2 sequences are SGHAT and FQNNGV. A distance of 15 bases separates the germline ends of V and J, which lose 0 bases and 0 bases respectively. RNA was extracted using the RNeasy kit, and about 0.45 to 1 ug of the RNA was reverse transcribed with random hexamers. The immunoSEQ multiplex PCR assay, covering 54 Vbeta and 13 Jbeta segments, was used to amplify TCR beta CDR3 regions. Bias from PCR amplification was corrected by using a synthetic template baseline for primer optimization and for computational correction. The paper's data handling went like this. Reads were assigned to V, D and J genes according to IMGT and analyzed in immunoSEQ Analyzer, with only productive sequences retained. Clonality was computed as one minus Shannon entropy normalized by log2 of the number of productive unique sequences. Public and private clones were assessed among the 100 most prevalent clones of each patient and control. Susac-specific clones were defined as absent from healthy and MS cohorts, around 1,000 published viral clones and other ImmuneACCESS disease sequences. TCRdb passed the public sequencing reads through fastp at Q25 and MiXCR, retaining productive beta sequences. Rows are unified per CDR3 protein, each entry keeping the most common DNA and genes. TCRdb assigned the V and J calls; the authors' analysis was not used. The sample data list around 280,000 distinct CDR3 sequences, and more than 75% of these were observed just once. In total, the top ten clones hold approximately 0.11% of the sample.

With respect to this clonotype: There is no known antigen for this receptor. Nothing much larger sits one base from this clone, and base qualities are not available.

Peripheral blood CD8+ and CD4+ T cells from healthy donors, Susac syndrome patients and multiple sclerosis patients were profiled using high-throughput TCR beta sequencing. The multiple sclerosis controls were treatment-naive patients whose relapsing-remitting disease, either stable or active, fulfilled the revised McDonald criteria. Bulk CD8+ and CD4+ T cells were purified by magnetic negative isolation, while CD8+ TEMRA cells were enriched using FACS. Blood was drawn into EDTA tubes, processed within 24 hours, and PBMCs were isolated by density gradient centrifugation. PBMCs intended for TCR sequencing were cryopreserved in liquid nitrogen and were subsequently thawed in a 37 degrees C water bath. The sorted or isolated CD4+, CD8+ and CD8+ TEMRA cells had a purity of 90% or higher.

The sample consisted of CD8+ T cells from PBMCs. This sequence originates from a human donor with multiple sclerosis. Recombination connected TRBV11-2 to TRBJ2-1, with the identity of the D gene unclear. The DNA sequence reads TGTGCCAGCAGCTTAGAAGAGGTCAGCTTCAGCTCCTACAATGAGCAGTTCTTC. It translates to CASSLEEVSFSSYNEQFF. Beyond the CDR3, the reference TRBV11-2 and TRBJ2-1 genes provide the residues; the full variable domain reads: EAGVAQSPRYKIIEKRQSVAFWCNPISGHATLYWYQQILGQGPKLLIQFQNNGVVDDSQLPKDRFSAERLKGVDSTLKIQPAKLEDSAVYLCASSLEEVSFSSYNEQFFGPGTRLTVL.